This TCR beta chain was captured in a study of cytomegalovirus exposure and HLA in healthy donors. Study-wide context: A previous analysis identified 100 million or so unique TCR beta sequences derived from 180 million or so T cells.

The germline V and J ends were trimmed by 3 bases and 7 bases, with 15 bases remaining between them. The CDR3 sequence is 13 residues long. Germline values: CDR1 GTSNPN, CDR2 SVGIG (reference sequence). With 60 Vbeta and 13 Jbeta primers, the PCR was carried out. The table came from immunoSEQ multiplex PCR; TCRdb's copy has only in-frame clones and leaves some out. The sample has about 120,000 clones; about three quarters are singletons. The chain joins TRBV30 to TRBJ1-2; TRBD1 is a possible D gene (6 bases). The material sequenced was PBMCs. The receptor comes from a woman between 40 and 50 years old in good health and CMV-seropositive. CDR3 sequence: CAWRDTGIGGYTF. The CDR3 nucleotides are TGTGCCTGGAGAGACACAGGGATCGGTGGCTACACCTTC.